These 18 T cell receptor beta chains originate from one sample sequenced in a study of cytomegalovirus exposure and HLA in healthy donors. PCR used 60 Vbeta primers and 13 Jbeta primers. TCRdb's copy holds only in-frame clones and misses some; the assay was immunoSEQ multiplex PCR. The ten top clones account for roughly 2%, within a sample of tens of thousands of clones. Sequenced sample: PBMCs. The receptor source for this set is a woman aged 18-29 years in good health and CMV-seronegative.

This chain connects TRBV7-9 to TRBJ1-5; D is unclear. The CDR3 contains 12 residues. The germline V gene encodes CDR1 SEHNR and CDR2 FQNEAQ (reference sequence). The V end lost 5 bases, the J end lost 5 bases, and 7 bases lay between the germline ends. This CDR3 reads CASSARDQPQHF. CDR3 sequence (DNA): TGTGCCAGCAGCGCGAGAGATCAGCCCCAGCATTTT.

The rearrangement joins TRBV7-9 to TRBJ2-1; 8 nucleotides agree with TRBD2. The CDR3 contains 13 residues. The germline CDR1 and CDR2 sequences are SEHNR and FQNEAQ (reference sequence). The V and J ends lost 3 bases and 13 bases, in that order; junction bases with no gene match: 8. The CDR3 here is CASSFGTRLGQFF. CDR3 DNA: TGTGCCAGCAGCTTTGGGACTAGGTTGGGTCAGTTCTTC.

The gene calls are TRBV6-1 and TRBJ2-2; 8 nucleotides align to TRBD1. V lost 3 bases, J lost 6 bases, and 9 bases stayed unmatched. CDR3 length: 16 amino acids. Germline V gene lookup returns CDR1 MNHNS and CDR2 SASEGT. CDR3 region: CASSDEDRDGAGELFF. CDR3 nucleotides: TGTGCCAGCAGTGACGAGGACAGGGACGGGGCCGGGGAGCTGTTTTTT.

The chain employs TRBV18 and TRBJ1-3; D gene uncertain. Trimming took 5 bases from V and 4 from J, leaving 12 bases between them. Germline-derived CDR1 and CDR2 are KGHSH and LQKENI. The CDR3 length is 14 residues. The CDR3 DNA is TGTGCCAGCTCATCAAATCAACAGGGAAACACCATATATTTT. Its translation: CASSSNQQGNTIYF. Complete variable domain (other parts from reference TRBV18 and TRBJ1-3): NAGVMQNPRHLVRRRGQEARLRCSPMKGHSHVYWYRQLPEEGLKFMVYLQKENIIDESGMPKERFSAEFPKEGPSILRIQQVVRGDSAAYFCASSSNQQGNTIYFGEGSWLTVV.

The chain employs TRBV9 and TRBJ2-1; 12 bases line up with TRBD2. The CDR3 extends over 17 amino acids. The V gene end was trimmed by 3 bases and the J gene end by 3 bases; junction bases not matched to a gene: 7. Per germline, CDR1 SGDLS and CDR2 YYNGEE. The CDR3 loop is CASSDRLAGVLYNEQFF. The DNA of the CDR3 is TGTGCCAGCAGCGACAGACTAGCGGGAGTGCTCTACAATGAGCAGTTCTTC.

The gene calls are TRBV6-1 and TRBJ2-1; TRBD2 matches 9 bases. V shed 6 bases and J 4 bases; nucleotides not matched to a gene: 7. From germline, CDR1 is MNHNS and CDR2 SASEGT. The CDR3 runs to 15 residues. Here the CDR3 DNA reads TGTGCCAGCAGCCCGTTTAGCGGGGGTTACAATGAGCAGTTCTTC. Its protein product is CASSPFSGGYNEQFF.

The chain links TRBV27 to TRBJ2-3; TRBD1 agrees at 8 bases. The CDR3 consists of 14 residues. V dropped 2 bases and J dropped 5; count of bases not matched to a gene: 3. From germline, CDR1 is MNHEY and CDR2 SMNVEV (reference sequence). Here the CDR3 DNA reads TGTGCCAGCAGTTTACGGACAGGGATAGATACGCAGTATTTT. Encoded protein: CASSLRTGIDTQYF.

This chain links TRBV28 with TRBJ1-5; D not resolved. Trimming took 6 bases from V and 0 from J, leaving 12 bases between them. This CDR3 has 15 amino acids. Germline V lookup: CDR1 MDHEN, CDR2 SYDVKM. CDR3 nucleotide sequence: TGTGCCAGCAGGGAGACGGTTTATAGCAATCAGCCCCAGCATTTT. This sequence encodes CASRETVYSNQPQHF.

J is TRBJ2-3 and V is TRBV5-1; D is undetermined. CDR1 is SGHRS, CDR2 YFSETQ, per germline. V was trimmed by 10 bases and J by 6 bases, leaving 18 bases between them. The CDR3 is 13 residues long. The CDR3 region is CAGSTGFRDTQYF. The CDR3 DNA is TGCGCCGGATCGACCGGGTTCCGGGATACGCAGTATTTT.

The chain is built from TRBV15 and TRBJ2-5; 7 nucleotides agree with TRBD1. Per germline, CDR1 LNHNV and CDR2 YYDKDF (reference sequence). The V and J ends lost 2 bases and 5 bases, in that order; junction bases with no gene match: 8. The CDR3 has 15 residues. For the CDR3, the DNA is TGTGCCACCAGCAGATTACAGGGGAGTGGGGAGACCCAGTACTTC. Its protein is CATSRLQGSGETQYF.

The chain has TRBV5-6 and TRBJ2-7; TRBD2 agrees at 9 bases. Germline V gene data show CDR1 as SGHDT and CDR2 as YYEEEE. This CDR3 is built from 14 residues. Trimming took 2 bases from V and 2 from J; bases not matched to a gene: 2. The CDR3 loop reads CASSFGLAPYEQYF. The DNA of the CDR3 is TGTGCCAGCAGCTTCGGACTAGCGCCCTACGAGCAGTACTTC.

The chain recombines TRBV6-1 with TRBJ2-4; TRBD1 agrees at 10 bases. Germline lookup yields CDR1 MNHNS and CDR2 SASEGT. J was trimmed by 8 bases and V by 8 bases; bases with no gene match: 6. The CDR3 length is 13 residues. The CDR3 spells CASRQGALDIQYF. The CDR3 bases are TGTGCCAGCCGACAGGGGGCCCTTGACATTCAGTACTTC.

The chain joins TRBV6-4 to TRBJ2-3; D remains unclear. The CDR3 covers 13 residues. In germline, CDR1 is MRHNA, CDR2 SNTAGT. V was cut by 8 bases and J by 6 bases, with 15 bases left in between. CDR3 amino acids: CASASNSGDTQYF. The CDR3 region has the DNA TGTGCCAGCGCCTCAAACTCCGGGGATACGCAGTATTTT.

The chain has TRBV5-6 and TRBJ1-2; 9 bases map to TRBD1. After removal of 3 bases from V and 7 bases from J, the junction contained 4 bases not matched to a gene. Germline CDR1 is SGHDT and CDR2 is YYEEEE. There are 13 residues in the CDR3. The CDR3 nucleotides are TGTGCCAGCAGCTACAGGGGGCAGGGTGGCTACACCTTC. Its protein is CASSYRGQGGYTF.

This chain uses TRBV6-5 with TRBJ2-1, with a possible D match to TRBD1 (6 bases). The CDR3 has 13 residues. Between the trimmed V and J ends, which lost 6 bases and 4 bases, there was a span of 10 bases. From germline, CDR1 is MNHEY and CDR2 SVGAGI. The chain's CDR3 is CASRADSYNEQFF. CDR3 sequence (DNA): TGTGCCAGCAGAGCGGACAGTTACAATGAGCAGTTCTTC.

The V and J genes are TRBV2 and TRBJ1-5; 9 positions agree with TRBD1. V gave up 4 bases and J gave up 3 bases; unmatched junction bases: 7. Looked up from germline, CDR1 is SNHLY and CDR2 is FYNNEI. The CDR3 is made up of 16 amino acids. The CDR3 protein is CASSVRGTGLNQPQHF. For the CDR3, the DNA is TGTGCCAGCAGTGTCCGCGGGACAGGGCTCAATCAGCCCCAGCATTTT.

V and J are TRBV19 and TRBJ1-6; possible D gene TRBD1, 5 bases. CDR3 length: 16 residues. V was cut by 6 bases and J by 0 bases, with 12 bases left in between. The germline V gene has CDR1 LNHDA and CDR2 SQIVND (reference sequence). Here the CDR3 reads CASRTGGDSYNSPLHF. For the CDR3, the DNA is TGTGCCAGTAGAACGGGAGGGGACTCCTATAATTCACCCCTCCACTTT.

The chain links TRBV29-1 to TRBJ2-7, with D tentatively TRBD2 (6 bases). The CDR3 is made up of 13 amino acids. Per the germline V gene, CDR1 is SQVTM and CDR2 is ANQGSEA. Trimming cost V 3 bases and J 5 bases, with 14 bases left between them. CDR3 amino acids: CSVEVGGWDEQYF. The CDR3 nucleotides are TGCAGCGTTGAGGTGGGAGGTTGGGACGAGCAGTACTTC.